Following are 14 T cell receptor beta chains from one sample sequenced in a study of blood T cell repertoires in COVID-19. Generated by immunoSEQ multiplex PCR, the TCRdb table keeps only in-frame clones and is missing some. This repertoire shows approximately 50,000 clones, roughly 87% found once; its top ten account for 7% to 10%. Sequencing was carried out using peripheral blood. Every receptor here comes from a man aged 50 or older with active COVID-19.

V usage is TRBV6-2 or TRBV6-3 and J usage is TRBJ1-2, with 7 bases lining up with TRBD1. After removal of 5 bases from V and 0 bases from J, the junction contained 6 bases not matched to a gene. Germline V lookup: CDR1 MNHEY, CDR2 SVGEGT. The CDR3 has 15 residues. The CDR3 protein is CASSLTGTANYGYTF. The CDR3 DNA follows: TGTGCCAGCAGTCTAACCGGGACAGCTAACTATGGCTACACCTTC.

This chain uses TRBV11-3 with TRBJ2-1; D may be TRBD1 (7 bases). Germline CDR1 is SGHNT and CDR2 is YENEEA. Trimming left V 5 bases short and J 9 bases short, with 14 bases between. The CDR3 has 13 amino acids. In DNA form, the CDR3 reads TGTGCCAGCAGCCAGGGGGGAACTGGTGAGCAGTTCTTC. Its protein is CASSQGGTGEQFF. The full variable domain, in which reference TRBV11-3 and TRBJ2-1 provide the parts outside the CDR3, is EAGVVQSPRYKIIEKKQPVAFWCNPISGHNTLYWYLQNLGQGPELLIRYENEEAVDDSQLPKDRFSAERLKGVDSTLKIQPAELGDSAVYLCASSQGGTGEQFFGPGTRLTVL.

The chain carries TRBV7-3 and TRBJ2-1; 10 bases line up with TRBD2. The trim removed 6 bases at V and 5 bases at J, leaving 7 bases unmatched. Per the germline V gene, CDR1 is SGHTA and CDR2 is FQGTGA. The CDR3 totals 15 residues. The CDR3 protein is CASSPSGRGNNEQFF. The CDR3 DNA is TGTGCCAGCAGTCCCAGCGGGAGGGGGAACAATGAGCAGTTCTTC.

V gene TRBV28 combines with J gene TRBJ1-2; D gene unclear. The V end was cut by 2 bases, the J end by 4 bases, with 17 bases between. Germline V gene sequence: CDR1 MDHEN, CDR2 SYDVKM. This CDR3 is built from 16 residues. The CDR3 here is CASSLSPMFTSYGYTF. The CDR3, as DNA: TGTGCCAGCAGTTTAAGTCCTATGTTCACGAGCTATGGCTACACCTTC.

The genes are TRBV24-1 and TRBJ2-3; 11 bases match TRBD1. There are 17 residues in the CDR3. Germline values: CDR1 KGHDR, CDR2 SFDVKD. Trimming took 5 bases from V and 1 from J; bases not matched to a gene: 7. The CDR3 loop is CATSGAPGQGGTDTQYF. CDR3 bases: TGTGCCACCAGTGGGGCCCCGGGACAGGGGGGCACAGATACGCAGTATTTT.

As concerns this clone: Other DNA variants within this sample encode the same CDR3. V is TRBV7-9 and J is TRBJ2-7, with 9 bases aligning to TRBD1. The germline V gene encodes CDR1 SEHNR and CDR2 FQNEAQ (reference sequence). CDR3 length: 16 amino acids. Unmatched junction bases numbered 9, after V lost 4 bases and J lost 2 bases. The chain's CDR3 is CASSSRGQGSAYEQYF. Here the CDR3 DNA reads TGTGCCAGCAGCTCCAGGGGACAGGGTTCGGCCTACGAGCAGTACTTC.

This sequence joins TRBV2 and TRBJ1-6; TRBD1 is a possible D gene (6 bases). In germline, CDR1 is SNHLY, CDR2 FYNNEI. Trimming cost V 2 bases and J 18 bases, with 11 bases left between them. The CDR3 totals 11 residues. For the CDR3, the DNA is TGTGCCAGCAGTGAATCGGACAGCCCCCACTTT. Its translation: CASSESDSPHF.

This clone was seen only a few times. The rearrangement links TRBV4-1 to TRBJ1-4; D remains ambiguous. Germline V CDR1 and CDR2: MGHRA, YSYEKL. This CDR3 region has 16 residues. Trimming cost V 0 bases and J 0 bases, with 8 bases left between them. The CDR3, as DNA: TGCGCCAGCAGCCAAGAAGGGAGGGCAACTAATGAAAAACTGTTTTTT. This codes for CASSQEGRATNEKLFF.

V usage is TRBV6-2 or TRBV6-3 and J usage is TRBJ2-7; D not certain. Germline V gene data show CDR1 as MNHEY and CDR2 as SVGEGT. The CDR3 contains 14 residues. Between the trimmed V and J ends, which lost 5 bases and 3 bases, there was a span of 14 bases. CDR3 bases: TGTGCCAGCAGTCGCCCGGGTGGAATCTACGAGCAGTACTTC. As protein: CASSRPGGIYEQYF.

The chain couples TRBV19 to TRBJ1-2; TRBD1 agrees at 7 bases. The CDR3 consists of 15 residues. J was trimmed by 0 bases and V by 3 bases; bases with no gene match: 4. The germline gives CDR1 LNHDA, CDR2 SQIVND (reference sequence). The CDR3 protein is CASSMMGTANYGYTF. The DNA for the CDR3 is TGTGCCAGTAGTATGATGGGGACAGCTAACTATGGCTACACCTTC.

V is TRBV5-4 and J is TRBJ2-1, with a weak D call TRBD1 (7 bases). Germline CDR1 and CDR2: SGHNT and YYREEE (reference sequence). V was clipped by 0 bases and J by 3 bases, with 13 bases between them. The CDR3 runs to 16 residues. CDR3 in DNA: TGTGCCAGCAGCTTGGAGGCAGGGGGGAGCTACAATGAGCAGTTCTTC. Amino acids: CASSLEAGGSYNEQFF.

The CDR3 nucleotides read TGTGCCAGCAAGTTTAGGAGGGGTCTTGACTATGGCTACACCTTC. This gives the protein CASKFRRGLDYGYTF. The genes are TRBV28 and TRBJ1-2, with a weak D call TRBD1 (5 bases). The length of the CDR3 is 15 residues. Trimming cost V 7 bases and J 3 bases, with 18 bases left between them. Per the germline V gene, CDR1 is MDHEN and CDR2 is SYDVKM.

The chain couples TRBV19 to TRBJ2-3, with 10 bases matching TRBD1. The V segment lost 6 bases and the J segment 4 bases; nucleotides outside the gene matches: 10. Looked up from germline, CDR1 is LNHDA and CDR2 is SQIVND (reference sequence). The CDR3 spans 16 residues. As DNA, the CDR3 is TGTGCCAGTAGCTCGTGGGACAGGGGTAGGTCAGATACGCAGTATTTT. The encoded protein is CASSSWDRGRSDTQYF. Together with reference TRBV19 and TRBJ2-3, the CDR3 gives the full variable domain: DGGITQSPKYLFRKEGQNVTLSCEQNLNHDAMYWYRQDPGQGLRLIYYSQIVNDFQKGDIAEGYSVSREKKESFPLTVTSAQKNPTAFYLCASSSWDRGRSDTQYFGPGTRLTVL.

CDR3 loop: CASSLASGGTEAFF. In DNA, the CDR3 is TGTGCCAGCAGCTTAGCCTCAGGGGGCACTGAAGCTTTCTTT. This rearrangement joins TRBV7-2 to TRBJ1-1, with TRBD1 matching 7 bases. Looked up from germline, CDR1 is SGHTA and CDR2 is FQGNSA. Trimming removed 0 bases from V and 4 bases from J; junction bases left unmatched: 2. The CDR3 extends over 14 amino acids.